Listed below are T cell receptor beta chains from one sample, sequenced in a study of blood T cell repertoires in COVID-19. Measured with immunoSEQ multiplex PCR; TCRdb has only the in-frame clones, and not every one. The data show roughly 80,000 clones, with around 90% seen just once and under 6.5% held by the top ten. Sequencing was done on a sample of peripheral blood. The source of these receptors is a man over 45 with active COVID-19. Both conserved end residues are part of each CDR3. The D gene is left open where the match is weak. Clone sizes are given selectively: once, few, many, or a class where the clone is expanded.

v_call: TRBV5-1; d_call: NA; clone_size: NA; j_call: TRBJ2-5; cdr3_aa: CASSWELKETQYF; cdr3_nt: TGCGCCAGCAGCTGGGAGCTTAAAGAGACCCAGTACTTC
v_call: TRBV7-9; d_call: TRBD1; clone_size: NA; j_call: TRBJ1-4; cdr3_aa: CASSRLRSGTGRTNEKLFF; cdr3_nt: TGTGCCAGCAGCCGCTTACGATCCGGGACAGGGAGGACTAATGAAAAACTGTTTTTT
v_call: TRBV29-1; d_call: NA; clone_size: NA; j_call: TRBJ2-3; cdr3_aa: CSVEGMEGDTQYF; cdr3_nt: TGCAGCGTTGAGGGGATGGAGGGGGATACGCAGTATTTT
v_call: TRBV2; d_call: TRBD2; clone_size: NA; j_call: TRBJ2-7; cdr3_aa: CASRTSGTAYEQYF; cdr3_nt: TGTGCCAGCAGGACTAGCGGGACTGCCTACGAGCAGTACTTC
v_call: TRBV9; d_call: TRBD2; clone_size: NA; j_call: TRBJ2-7; cdr3_aa: CASSVSPGRHEQYF; cdr3_nt: TGTGCCAGCAGCGTCAGTCCCGGGAGGCACGAGCAGTACTTC
v_call: TRBV7-3; d_call: TRBD1; clone_size: NA; j_call: TRBJ1-3; cdr3_aa: CASSLGPGQGGRNTIYF; cdr3_nt: TGTGCCAGCAGCTTAGGTCCGGGACAGGGAGGAAGAAACACCATATATTTT
v_call: TRBV21-1; d_call: NA; clone_size: NA; j_call: TRBJ1-3; cdr3_aa: CASSPGQLLGNTIYF; cdr3_nt: TGTGCCAGCAGTCCTGGACAGTTGCTTGGGAACACCATATATTTT
v_call: TRBV5-1; d_call: TRBD1; clone_size: NA; j_call: TRBJ2-7; cdr3_aa: CASSSTTGYEQYF; cdr3_nt: TGCGCCAGCAGCTCAACGACAGGGTACGAGCAGTACTTC
v_call: TRBV19; d_call: TRBD1; clone_size: NA; j_call: TRBJ1-4; cdr3_aa: CASSPMDRYGEKLFF; cdr3_nt: TGTGCCAGTAGTCCCATGGACAGGTACGGGGAAAAACTGTTTTTT
v_call: TRBV5-1; d_call: TRBD1; clone_size: NA; j_call: TRBJ1-6; cdr3_aa: CASSLTPGQESSPLHF; cdr3_nt: TGCGCCAGCAGCTTGACTCCGGGACAGGAAAGCTCACCCCTCCACTTT
v_call: TRBV2; d_call: TRBD1; clone_size: NA; j_call: TRBJ1-2; cdr3_aa: CAIRDRANYGYTF; cdr3_nt: TGTGCCATCCGGGACAGGGCCAACTATGGCTACACCTTC
v_call: TRBV5-6; d_call: NA; clone_size: NA; j_call: TRBJ1-4; cdr3_aa: CASSPLGGEGTNEKLFF; cdr3_nt: TGTGCCAGCAGCCCCCTCGGGGGTGAGGGAACTAATGAAAAACTGTTTTTT
v_call: TRBV7-9; d_call: TRBD2; clone_size: NA; j_call: TRBJ2-7; cdr3_aa: CASSRSSLSGNLVYEQYF; cdr3_nt: TGTGCCAGCAGCCGTAGCTCACTGAGCGGGAACTTAGTCTACGAGCAGTACTTC
v_call: TRBV5-4; d_call: NA; clone_size: NA; j_call: TRBJ1-1; cdr3_aa: CASSWGVRDLNTEAFF; cdr3_nt: TGTGCCAGCAGCTGGGGGGTGAGGGACTTGAACACTGAAGCTTTCTTT
v_call: TRBV4-1; d_call: NA; clone_size: NA; j_call: TRBJ1-5; cdr3_aa: CASSQAGGNQPQHF; cdr3_nt: TGCGCCAGCAGCCAGGCCGGAGGAAATCAGCCCCAGCATTTT
v_call: TRBV1; d_call: NA; clone_size: NA; j_call: TRBJ2-3; cdr3_aa: CTSEAPPDTQYF; cdr3_nt: TGCACCAGCGAGGCACCCCCAGATACGCAGTATTTT
v_call: TRBV7-6; d_call: TRBD2; clone_size: NA; j_call: TRBJ2-2; cdr3_aa: CASRAGELNTGELFF; cdr3_nt: TGTGCCAGCAGAGCGGGGGAACTGAACACCGGGGAGCTGTTTTTT
v_call: TRBV18; d_call: NA; clone_size: once; j_call: TRBJ2-2; cdr3_aa: CASSRRSSGFNTGELFF; cdr3_nt: TGTGCCAGCTCCCGCAGGAGTAGCGGCTTTAACACCGGGGAGCTGTTTTTT
v_call: TRBV5-1; d_call: TRBD2; clone_size: NA; j_call: TRBJ2-7; cdr3_aa: CASSLAGWSGSSYEQYF; cdr3_nt: TGCGCCAGCAGCTTGGCCGGTTGGAGCGGGAGTTCCTACGAGCAGTACTTC
v_call: TRBV7-2; d_call: NA; clone_size: NA; j_call: TRBJ2-3; cdr3_aa: CASSQAGTDTQYF; cdr3_nt: TGTGCCAGCAGCCAAGCGGGCACAGATACGCAGTATTTT
v_call: TRBV30; d_call: TRBD2; clone_size: NA; j_call: TRBJ2-5; cdr3_aa: CAWSTGGQETQYF; cdr3_nt: TGTGCCTGGAGTACGGGGGGCCAAGAGACCCAGTACTTC
v_call: TRBV6-5; d_call: TRBD1; clone_size: NA; j_call: TRBJ1-3; cdr3_aa: CASSRDRGPGNTIYF; cdr3_nt: TGTGCCAGCAGTCGGGACAGGGGGCCAGGAAACACCATATATTTT
v_call: TRBV15; d_call: NA; clone_size: NA; j_call: TRBJ2-3; cdr3_aa: CATSRSQGRGTQYF; cdr3_nt: TGTGCCACCAGCAGATCTCAGGGGAGGGGTACGCAGTATTTT
v_call: TRBV7-9; d_call: TRBD1; clone_size: few; j_call: TRBJ1-2; cdr3_aa: CASSHSTGGNYGYTF; cdr3_nt: TGTGCCAGCAGCCACTCGACAGGGGGTAACTATGGCTACACCTTC
v_call: TRBV10-3; d_call: NA; clone_size: NA; j_call: TRBJ1-3; cdr3_aa: CAISETGRAEGTIYF; cdr3_nt: TGTGCCATCAGCGAAACAGGGCGGGCCGAAGGTACCATATATTTT
v_call: TRBV5-4; d_call: NA; clone_size: NA; j_call: TRBJ2-2; cdr3_aa: CASSDGGGELFF; cdr3_nt: TGTGCCAGCAGCGATGGAGGCGGGGAGCTGTTTTTT
v_call: TRBV5-6; d_call: NA; clone_size: NA; j_call: TRBJ1-1; cdr3_aa: CASSRQGDTEAFF; cdr3_nt: TGTGCCAGCAGCCGGCAGGGTGACACTGAAGCTTTCTTT
v_call: TRBV18; d_call: NA; clone_size: NA; j_call: TRBJ1-5; cdr3_aa: CASSPRPGSNQPQHF; cdr3_nt: TGTGCCAGCTCACCCCGCCCGGGGAGCAATCAGCCCCAGCATTTT
v_call: TRBV6-8; d_call: TRBD1; clone_size: NA; j_call: TRBJ1-3; cdr3_aa: CASTFSASDRAGNTIYF; cdr3_nt: TGTGCCAGCACTTTCTCGGCGTCAGACAGGGCTGGAAACACCATATATTTT
v_call: TRBV27; d_call: NA; clone_size: NA; j_call: TRBJ2-2; cdr3_aa: CASRGRDTGELFF; cdr3_nt: TGTGCCAGCAGGGGCAGGGACACCGGGGAGCTGTTTTTT
v_call: TRBV6-5; d_call: TRBD1; clone_size: few; j_call: TRBJ1-2; cdr3_aa: CASSYSRTGGHYGYTF; cdr3_nt: TGTGCCAGCAGTTACTCCCGGACAGGGGGCCACTATGGCTACACCTTC
v_call: TRBV7-9; d_call: NA; clone_size: NA; j_call: TRBJ1-1; cdr3_aa: CAGINRADEAFF; cdr3_nt: TGTGCCGGAATAAACAGGGCGGATGAAGCTTTCTTT
v_call: TRBV9; d_call: NA; clone_size: NA; j_call: TRBJ1-2; cdr3_aa: CASSAFSGDYGYTF; cdr3_nt: TGTGCCAGCAGCGCCTTTTCAGGGGACTATGGCTACACCTTC
v_call: TRBV29-1; d_call: TRBD1; clone_size: once; j_call: TRBJ1-1; cdr3_aa: CSGGQGGNTEAFF; cdr3_nt: TGCAGCGGGGGACAGGGGGGGAACACTGAAGCTTTCTTT
v_call: TRBV9; d_call: NA; clone_size: NA; j_call: TRBJ1-1; cdr3_aa: CASSPPVANTEAFF; cdr3_nt: TGTGCCAGCAGCCCCCCCGTGGCGAACACTGAAGCTTTCTTT
v_call: TRBV9; d_call: NA; clone_size: NA; j_call: TRBJ2-7; cdr3_aa: CASSVGVATYEQYF; cdr3_nt: TGTGCCAGCAGCGTAGGTGTAGCTACCTACGAGCAGTACTTC
v_call: TRBV18; d_call: NA; clone_size: NA; j_call: TRBJ2-7; cdr3_aa: CASSSRDFQGEQYF; cdr3_nt: TGTGCCAGCTCATCCCGGGACTTCCAGGGCGAGCAGTACTTC
v_call: TRBV28; d_call: TRBD1; clone_size: NA; j_call: TRBJ1-5; cdr3_aa: CASSFRQGVGFEDQPQHF; cdr3_nt: TGTGCCAGCAGTTTCCGACAGGGGGTAGGGTTTGAGGATCAGCCCCAGCATTTT